The 3 T cell receptor beta chains in this list originate from one sample, sequenced in a study of T-cell reconstitution after alpha-beta-depleted transplantation in children (dated by TCRdb to 2016 to 2018). Libraries came from PCR. Data came from an Illumina HiSeq 2500. TCR library preparation used molecular barcoding, with unique molecular identifiers applied to normalize quantification of the TCRbeta repertoire. TCRdb reprocessed the public reads (quality trimming at Q25 with fastp, clone calling with MiXCR) and kept in-frame beta chains. Rows merge per CDR3 protein into single entries with the most common DNA and genes. The sample contains 55,000 to 85,000 distinct CDR3 sequences, roughly a tenth of them found a single time. The ten largest clones capture 13% of the sample. What this sample's treatment or condition label stands for: allogeneic hematopoietic cell transplantation with graft depleted of TCRalphabeta T cells and CD19 B cells.

Here the sequenced sample was PBMCs, taken before TCRalphabeta/CD19-depleted stem cell transplant. All receptors derive from a boy aged 10-17 years with acute myeloid leukemia, due to receive a stem cell transplant.

The chain joins TRBV12-3 or TRBV12-4 to TRBJ2-2, with D uncertain. The CDR3 contains 16 residues. Deletions cut 5 bases from V and 5 bases from J, with 18 bases between. The CDR3 DNA follows: TGTGCCAGCAGTCCAGCAGGATTGTTCGATACCGGGGAGCTGTTTTTT. This encodes CASSPAGLFDTGELFF.

The chain recombines TRBV5-6 with TRBJ1-6, with a tentative D call TRBD1 (5 bases). The germline V gene has CDR1 SGHDT and CDR2 YYEEEE. This CDR3 has 14 residues. The ends were cut back, 1 base at V and 9 bases at J, with 11 bases in the middle. For the CDR3, the DNA is TGTGCCAGCAGCTTGCGGGGGTGGGCTTCACCCCTCCACTTT. Translated: CASSLRGWASPLHF.

This clonotype was observed many times. The V call is TRBV29-1, the J call TRBJ1-1, with D possibly matching TRBD1 (6 bases). The CDR3 runs 12 residues. From germline, CDR1 is SQVTM and CDR2 ANQGSEA. V was trimmed by 6 bases and J by 7 bases, leaving 15 bases between them. The CDR3 DNA follows: TGCAGCGTCCTACAGGGAATTTTTGAAGCTTTCTTT. Translating it yields CSVLQGIFEAFF.